This entry features one T cell receptor beta chain sequence. Its specificity is unknown. This sample was taken from a study of shared clonotypes between healthy human individuals. Study summary: Each donor had three CD4 naive, three CD4 memory, two CD8 naive and one CD8 memory plate. Findings of the study overall: Larger estimated richness was generally recorded for naive subsets relative to memory subsets.

Deep-level assay runs were performed. Sequencing was performed with immunoSEQ multiplex PCR; in TCRdb, only in-frame clones are kept and a portion is missing. The sample holds over a million clones, around 74% seen once. Negatively enriched CD4+ T cells were divided by CD45RA into naive and memory. The CDR3 totals 16 residues. Sequencing was performed on memory CD4+ T cells sorted from blood. Sample subset: CD45RA-negative fraction. The chain links TRBV12-2 to TRBJ2-7; the D call TRBD2 from the table was never checked on the DNA. TRBV12-2 is tagged as a pseudogene. The source is a man aged 18 to 30 in good health. The CDR3: CATTPLQAGETYEQYF. CDR3 sequence (DNA): TGTGCAACAACCCCCCTGCAAGCGGGAGAGACCTACGAGCAGTACTTC.